The 25 T cell receptor beta chains given below trace back to one sample, sequenced in a study of T cells in Graves' hyperthyroidism and ophthalmopathy. There were TCR beta CDR3 regions amplified from RNA transcripts. A first-round RT-PCR of the TCR CDR3 used the HTBI primer set. TCRdb processed the multiplex PCR reads anew with MiXCR; each CDR3 protein has one entry. The sample includes about 600,000 distinct CDR3 sequences, 16% of them seen just once. The sample taken for sequencing was blood. The source is a middle-aged woman with Graves' ophthalmopathy.

This chain joins TRBV18 and TRBJ2-7; possibly TRBD1 or TRBD2 for D (6 bases each). The CDR3 extends over 17 amino acids. The V and J ends lost 1 base and 1 base respectively, with 17 bases between them. Germline assignment: CDR1 KGHSH and CDR2 LQKENI. In DNA, the CDR3 is TGTGCCAGCTCACCACTTGTTGGGCAGGGGACTTCCTACGAGCAGTACTTC. As protein: CASSPLVGQGTSYEQYF. Full variable domain (outside the CDR3, taken from reference TRBV18 and TRBJ2-7): NAGVMQNPRHLVRRRGQEARLRCSPMKGHSHVYWYRQLPEEGLKFMVYLQKENIIDESGMPKERFSAEFPKEGPSILRIQQVVRGDSAAYFCASSPLVGQGTSYEQYFGPGTRLTVT.

This clonotype was picked up a small number of times. The rearrangement links TRBV20-1 to TRBJ1-5, with D possibly being TRBD1 (6 bases). In germline, CDR1 is DFQATT, CDR2 SNEGSKA (reference sequence). This CDR3 has 14 amino acids. Trimming left V 6 bases short and J 5 bases short, with 17 bases between. CDR3 amino acids: CSALPRGSDQPQHF. CDR3 DNA: TGCAGTGCCCTCCCGAGGGGGTCTGATCAGCCCCAGCATTTT.

The chain links TRBV5-1 to TRBJ2-1; 10 nucleotides align to TRBD2. Germline assignment: CDR1 SGHRS and CDR2 YFSETQ. Germline trimming cut 4 bases from V and 5 bases from J; bases unmatched to any gene: 9. CDR3 length equals 16 residues. In DNA form, the CDR3 reads TGCGCCAGCAGCGGCCGCCTAGCGGGGGCGAACAATGAGCAGTTCTTC. Its translation is CASSGRLAGANNEQFF.

For this clonotype: This sequence may be a read error, since a much larger clone differs from it by one base. The CDR3 DNA follows: TGTGCCTGCAGTCTACCGGAACCCAGCCAAGAGACCCAGTACTTC. Translation: CACSLPEPSQETQYF. The V call is TRBV28, the J call TRBJ2-5; D is uncertain. Germline CDR1 MDHEN, CDR2 SYDVKM. This CDR3 is built from 15 residues. Variable domain in full (rest from reference TRBV28 and TRBJ2-5): DVKVTQSSRYLVKRTGEKVFLECVQDMDHENMFWYRQDPGLGLRLIYFSYDVKMKEKGDIPEGYSVSREKKERFSLILESASTNQTSMYLCACSLPEPSQETQYFGPGTRLLVL.

The rearrangement uses TRBV5-1 and TRBJ2-3; 8 bases line up with TRBD2. The J segment lost 2 bases and the V segment lost 0 bases, leaving 11 bases of the junction unmatched. The CDR3 runs 18 residues. Per the germline V gene, CDR1 is SGHRS and CDR2 is YFSETQ. The CDR3 DNA reads TGCGCCAGCAGCTTGGGGGTGGGAACTAGCGGAGCCACAGATACGCAGTATTTT. Encoded protein: CASSLGVGTSGATDTQYF. Full variable domain (remainder filled in from reference TRBV5-1 and TRBJ2-3): KAGVTQTPRYLIKTRGQQVTLSCSPISGHRSVSWYQQTPGQGLQFLFEYFSETQRNKGNFPGRFSGRQFSNSRSEMNVSTLELGDSALYLCASSLGVGTSGATDTQYFGPGTRLTVL.

The chain recombines TRBV6-5 with TRBJ1-2, with D unclear. V lost 0 bases and J lost 8, with 16 bases in between. The length of the CDR3 is 15 residues. Germline CDR1 MNHEY, CDR2 SVGAGI. The CDR3 DNA sequence: TGTGCCAGCAGTTACTCGATTCAGTTAGTGGGAGGCTACACCTTC. It codes for CASSYSIQLVGGYTF.

This clonotype was counted ten times or more. The chain is built from TRBV2 and TRBJ1-5; no firm D call. The germline gives CDR1 SNHLY, CDR2 FYNNEI. V shed 3 bases and J shed 0 bases, with 6 bases lying between them. The CDR3 is 14 residues long. This chain's CDR3 is CASSDSYSNQPQHF. For the CDR3, the DNA is TGTGCCAGCAGTGACAGCTATAGCAATCAGCCCCAGCATTTT. Variable domain in full (rest from reference TRBV2 and TRBJ1-5): EPEVTQTPSHQVTQMGQEVILRCVPISNHLYFYWYRQILGQKVEFLVSFYNNEISEKSEIFDDQFSVERPDGSNFTLKIRSTKLEDSAMYFCASSDSYSNQPQHFGDGTRLSIL.

The sample holds a few counts of this clonotype. A much bigger clone sits one base away, suggesting this may be a read error. This chain connects TRBV24-1 to TRBJ2-1; TRBD2 might be the D (5 bases). Germline V gene lookup returns CDR1 KGHDR and CDR2 SFDVKD. Trimming took off 5 bases at V and 2 bases at J, with 27 bases between the two ends. The length of the CDR3 is 20 residues. CDR3 loop: CATSAASLTARGSAYNEQFF. CDR3 sequence (DNA): TGTGCCACCAGTGCAGCCTCTCTAACGGCGAGAGGGTCGGCCTACAATGAGCAGTTCTTC.

This clonotype was recorded a few times. This rearrangement joins TRBV6-2 or TRBV6-3 to TRBJ1-6; 7 bases are shared with TRBD1. V shed 4 bases, J shed 10 bases, and the junction held 4 bases outside the gene matches. Per the germline V gene, CDR1 is MNHEY and CDR2 is SVGEGT. This CDR3 has 13 residues. The CDR3 loop is CASSWDRGSPLHF. In DNA, the CDR3 is TGTGCCAGCAGTTGGGACAGAGGATCACCCCTCCACTTT.

This clonotype was observed at least ten times. This chain connects TRBV3-1 to TRBJ2-1, with 16 bases aligning to TRBD2. V lost 1 base and J lost 9; bases outside the gene matches: 6. The CDR3 totals 17 residues. The germline V gene has CDR1 LGHDT and CDR2 YNNKEL (reference sequence). CDR3 nucleotide sequence: TGTGCCAGCAGCCAAGGAGTGGGGACTAGCGGGAGGGGTGAGCAGTTCTTC. Amino acid sequence: CASSQGVGTSGRGEQFF.

This clonotype has a count of ten or more. The V and J genes are TRBV7-8 and TRBJ2-1; no definite D call. V lost 5 bases and J lost 2, with 13 bases in between. This CDR3 contains 15 residues. Looked up from germline, CDR1 is SGHVS and CDR2 is FQNEAQ. CDR3 loop: CASSLRAGPYNEQFF. The CDR3 DNA reads TGTGCCAGCAGCCTTAGGGCAGGACCCTACAATGAGCAGTTCTTC.

This clonotype has ten or more counts. The genes are TRBV18 and TRBJ1-2; D is uncertain. V lost 0 bases and J lost 5, with 10 bases in between. The CDR3 contains 14 residues. Looked up from germline, CDR1 is KGHSH and CDR2 is LQKENI. The CDR3 nucleotides read TGTGCCAGCTCACCACCTTCGCAGGAATATGGCTACACCTTC. It translates to CASSPPSQEYGYTF.

This clonotype showed up many times. The V and J genes are TRBV11-2 and TRBJ1-6; no definite D call. Germline V gene sequence: CDR1 SGHAT, CDR2 FQNNGV. There are 11 residues in the CDR3. V was shortened by 2 bases and J by 13 bases, with 6 bases between the two germline ends. DNA of the CDR3: TGTGCCAGCAGCTTACAAGGGCCCCTCCACTTT. Translated, it gives CASSLQGPLHF. Full variable domain (missing parts from reference TRBV11-2 and TRBJ1-6): EAGVAQSPRYKIIEKRQSVAFWCNPISGHATLYWYQQILGQGPKLLIQFQNNGVVDDSQLPKDRFSAERLKGVDSTLKIQPAKLEDSAVYLCASSLQGPLHFGNGTRLTVT.

V usage is TRBV2 and J usage is TRBJ2-7; TRBD2 matches 14 bases. Germline CDR1 and CDR2: SNHLY and FYNNEI. V shed 4 bases and J 7 bases; nucleotides not matched to a gene: 3. The CDR3 is made up of 14 amino acids. The CDR3 loop reads CASSGLAGGLEQYF. DNA of the CDR3: TGTGCCAGCAGTGGACTAGCGGGAGGGTTAGAGCAGTACTTC.

This chain links TRBV10-3 with TRBJ2-7, with 8 nucleotides matching TRBD1. Germline V gives CDR1 ENHRY, CDR2 SYGVKD. This CDR3 is 12 amino acids long. With V trimmed by 10 bases and J by 7 bases, 9 bases remained unmatched. The DNA of the CDR3 is TGTGCCAGCGGGACAGGACCCTCTGAGCAGTACTTC. This encodes CASGTGPSEQYF.

This clonotype was observed many times. V gene TRBV27 combines with J gene TRBJ2-5; 7 bases match TRBD1. There are 16 residues in the CDR3. Losses at the gene ends were 3 bases for V and 5 bases for J; bases not matched to a gene: 12. From germline, CDR1 is MNHEY and CDR2 SMNVEV (reference sequence). CDR3 nucleotide sequence: TGTGCCAGCAGTTTTGTGATCGAGGGGGCGAGGGAGACCCAGTACTTC. Protein sequence: CASSFVIEGARETQYF.

The table lists this clonotype with a few counts. The chain carries TRBV7-9 and TRBJ2-2; no clear D gene. CDR1 is SEHNR and CDR2 is FQNEAQ in the germline V gene (reference sequence). V was cut by 5 bases and J by 7 bases, with 2 bases left in between. This CDR3 contains 10 residues. The CDR3 coding sequence is TGTGCCAGCAGCGGCGGGGAGCTGTTTTTT. It translates to CASSGGELFF.

This clonotype has ten or more counts. The V call is TRBV20-1, the J call TRBJ2-1; 8 bases match TRBD2. V gave up 6 bases and J gave up 0 bases; unmatched junction bases: 7. The germline V gene encodes CDR1 DFQATT and CDR2 SNEGSKA (reference sequence). The CDR3 runs 15 residues. CDR3 bases: TGCAGTGCACCCAGCGGGGGAACCTCCTACAATGAGCAGTTCTTC. Amino acid sequence: CSAPSGGTSYNEQFF.

A few counts support this clonotype. The chain employs TRBV6-2 or TRBV6-3 and TRBJ1-2; 9 bases fit TRBD1. After removal of 11 bases from V and 5 bases from J, the junction contained 9 bases not matched to a gene. The germline gives CDR1 MNHEY, CDR2 SVGEGT. This CDR3 region has 13 residues. In DNA, the CDR3 is TGTGCCCAGAAGGACAGGGGTTATTATGGCTACACCTTC. Its protein is CAQKDRGYYGYTF.

This clonotype came up many times. The V and J genes are TRBV2 and TRBJ1-4; D may be TRBD1 (6 bases). Looked up from germline, CDR1 is SNHLY and CDR2 is FYNNEI. V lost 4 bases to trimming and J lost 0 bases, with 9 bases between them. The CDR3 runs to 15 residues. Here the CDR3 DNA reads TGTGCCAGCAGTGCCTCAGGGGCAACTAATGAAAAACTGTTTTTT. Translated, it gives CASSASGATNEKLFF.

This clonotype appeared many times. V is TRBV18 and J is TRBJ2-1; D perhaps matches TRBD1 (6 bases). The CDR3 is 15 residues long. Germline assignment: CDR1 KGHSH and CDR2 LQKENI. Trimming left V 0 bases short and J 0 bases short, with 6 bases between. The CDR3: CASSPPGHSYNEQFF. The CDR3 DNA follows: TGTGCCAGCTCACCACCGGGACACTCCTACAATGAGCAGTTCTTC.

There are many counts of this clonotype. CDR3 region: CASSDLARTGDGYTF. The CDR3 DNA follows: TGTGCCAGCAGTGATCTTGCTAGGACAGGGGATGGCTACACCTTC. The chain is built from TRBV6-1 and TRBJ1-2; 9 nucleotides line up with TRBD1. The length of the CDR3 is 15 residues. Per germline, CDR1 MNHNS and CDR2 SASEGT. J gave up 6 bases and V 3 bases, and 8 bases lay outside the gene matches.

In this sample, this clonotype turned up many times. The genes are TRBV6-1 and TRBJ2-6; D is unresolved. CDR1 and CDR2 from the germline V gene are MNHNS and SASEGT. CDR3 length: 15 amino acids. V shed 7 bases and J shed 1 base, with 11 bases lying between them. The CDR3 DNA follows: TGTGCCAGCATGAAGGACCCTTCTGGGGCCAACGTCCTGACTTTC. Encoded protein: CASMKDPSGANVLTF.

This clonotype was recorded many times. V usage is TRBV12-3 or TRBV12-4 and J usage is TRBJ1-3; D call uncertain. Trimming stripped 7 bases from V and 2 bases from J, with 9 bases between. The CDR3 consists of 13 residues. CDR3 amino acids: CASTLNPGNTIYF. The CDR3 DNA follows: TGTGCCAGCACCCTAAATCCTGGAAACACCATATATTTT.

This chain joins TRBV28 and TRBJ1-1; 7 bases agree with TRBD1. Germline CDR1 is MDHEN and CDR2 is SYDVKM. CDR3 length: 14 amino acids. J was trimmed by 3 bases and V by 8 bases; bases with no gene match: 9. The CDR3 bases are TGTGCCAGCGGTTACGCAGGGGGGGACACTGAAGCTTTCTTT. This sequence encodes CASGYAGGDTEAFF.